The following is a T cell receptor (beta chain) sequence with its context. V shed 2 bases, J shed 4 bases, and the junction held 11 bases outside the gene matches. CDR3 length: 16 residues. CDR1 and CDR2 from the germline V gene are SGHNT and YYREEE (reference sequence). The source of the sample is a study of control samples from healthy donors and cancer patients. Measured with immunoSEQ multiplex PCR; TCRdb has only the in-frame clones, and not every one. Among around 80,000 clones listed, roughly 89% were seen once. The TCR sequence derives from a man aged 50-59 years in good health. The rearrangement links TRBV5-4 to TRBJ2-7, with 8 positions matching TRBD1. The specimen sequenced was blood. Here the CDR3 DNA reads TGTGCCAGCAGCTTAACAACAGGGGGTTTTAGATACGAGCAGTACTTC. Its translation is CASSLTTGGFRYEQYF.